This T cell receptor (beta chain) is drawn from a study of blood T cell repertoires in COVID-19. Before they entered the study, exposed participants had met a COVID-19 case within 2 weeks. The table came from immunoSEQ multiplex PCR; TCRdb's copy has only in-frame clones and leaves some out. The sample lists some 180,000 clones, 80% occurring once. CDR3 size: 14 residues. Germline CDR1 reads MNHEY; CDR2 reads SVGEGT. Losses at the gene ends were 2 bases for V and 3 bases for J; bases not matched to a gene: 3. The clonotype comes from a man in his sixties who had been exposed to COVID-19. The chain uses TRBV6-2 or TRBV6-3 and TRBJ2-7; 8 bases map to TRBD2. The sample was PBMCs or T cells enriched from blood (not recorded which). CDR3 DNA: TGTGCCAGCAGTTACCGGGGGGGGGACTACGAGCAGTACTTC. Its protein is CASSYRGGDYEQYF.